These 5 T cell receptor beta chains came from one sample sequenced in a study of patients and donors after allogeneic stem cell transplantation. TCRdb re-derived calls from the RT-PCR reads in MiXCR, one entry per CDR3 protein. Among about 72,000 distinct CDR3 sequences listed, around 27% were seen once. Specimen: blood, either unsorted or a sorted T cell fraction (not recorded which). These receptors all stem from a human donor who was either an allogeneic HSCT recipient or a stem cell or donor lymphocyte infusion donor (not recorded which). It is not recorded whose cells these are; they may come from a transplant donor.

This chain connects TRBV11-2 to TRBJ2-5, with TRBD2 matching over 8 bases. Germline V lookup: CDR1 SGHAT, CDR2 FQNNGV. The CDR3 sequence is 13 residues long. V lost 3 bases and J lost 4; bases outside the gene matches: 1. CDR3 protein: CASSFRGGETQYF. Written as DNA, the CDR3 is TGTGCCAGCAGCTTTCGGGGGGGAGAGACCCAGTACTTC.

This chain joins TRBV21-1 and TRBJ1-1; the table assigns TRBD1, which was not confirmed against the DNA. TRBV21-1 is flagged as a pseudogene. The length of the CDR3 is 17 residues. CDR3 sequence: CASSKSGRDRGRTEAFF. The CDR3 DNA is TGTGCCAGCAGCAAATCGGGGCGGGACAGGGGGCGGACTGAAGCTTTCTTT.

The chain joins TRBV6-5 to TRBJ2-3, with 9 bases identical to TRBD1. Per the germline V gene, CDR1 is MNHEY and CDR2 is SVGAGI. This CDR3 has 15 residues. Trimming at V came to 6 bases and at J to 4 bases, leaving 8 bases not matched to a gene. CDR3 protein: CASRSDRGIADTQYF. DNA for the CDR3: TGTGCCAGCAGGTCGGACAGGGGAATCGCAGATACGCAGTATTTT.

CDR3 in DNA: TGTGCCAGCTCACTTTGGACAGGGAACACCGGGGAGCTGTTTTTT. The encoded protein is CASSLWTGNTGELFF. The rearrangement uses TRBV18 and TRBJ2-2, with 7 bases that match TRBD1. The germline V gene encodes CDR1 KGHSH and CDR2 LQKENI. The CDR3 totals 15 residues. V shed 4 bases and J 1 base; nucleotides not matched to a gene: 3. Full variable domain (outside the CDR3, taken from reference TRBV18 and TRBJ2-2): NAGVMQNPRHLVRRRGQEARLRCSPMKGHSHVYWYRQLPEEGLKFMVYLQKENIIDESGMPKERFSAEFPKEGPSILRIQQVVRGDSAAYFCASSLWTGNTGELFFGEGSRLTVL.

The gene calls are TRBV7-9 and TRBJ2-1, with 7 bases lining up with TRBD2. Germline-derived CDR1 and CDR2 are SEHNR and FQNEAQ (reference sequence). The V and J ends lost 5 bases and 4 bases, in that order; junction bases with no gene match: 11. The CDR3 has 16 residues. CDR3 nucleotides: TGTGCCAGCAGCCCCCACTTGTGGGAGGGTTACAATGAGCAGTTCTTC. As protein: CASSPHLWEGYNEQFF. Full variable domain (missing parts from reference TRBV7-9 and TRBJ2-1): DTGVSQNPRHKITKRGQNVTFRCDPISEHNRLYWYRQTLGQGPEFLTYFQNEAQLEKSRLLSDRFSAERPKGSFSTLEIQRTEQGDSAMYLCASSPHLWEGYNEQFFGPGTRLTVL.